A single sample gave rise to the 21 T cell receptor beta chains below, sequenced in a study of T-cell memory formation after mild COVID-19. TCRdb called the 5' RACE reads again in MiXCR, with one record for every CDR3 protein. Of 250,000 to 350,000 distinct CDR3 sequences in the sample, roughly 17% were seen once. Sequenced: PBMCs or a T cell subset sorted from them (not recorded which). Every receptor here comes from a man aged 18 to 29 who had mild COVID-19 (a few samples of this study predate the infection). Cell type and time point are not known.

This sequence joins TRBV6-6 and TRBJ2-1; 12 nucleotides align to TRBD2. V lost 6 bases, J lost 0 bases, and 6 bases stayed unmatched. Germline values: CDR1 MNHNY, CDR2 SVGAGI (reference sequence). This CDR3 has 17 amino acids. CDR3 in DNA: TGTGCCAGCAGCGGGACTAGCGGGTTTCGCTCCTACAATGAGCAGTTCTTC. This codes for CASSGTSGFRSYNEQFF.

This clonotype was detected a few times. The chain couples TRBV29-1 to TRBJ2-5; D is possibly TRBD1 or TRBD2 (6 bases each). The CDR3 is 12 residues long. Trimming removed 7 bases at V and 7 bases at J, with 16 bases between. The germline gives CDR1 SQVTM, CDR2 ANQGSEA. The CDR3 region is CSAVGGLLTQYF. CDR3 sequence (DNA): TGCAGCGCTGTAGGGGGGCTTTTGACCCAGTACTTC.

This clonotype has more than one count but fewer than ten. This chain's CDR3 is CASSYFSGKVAGANVLTF. For the CDR3, the DNA is TGTGCCAGCAGTTACTTTTCAGGGAAAGTTGCTGGGGCCAACGTCCTGACTTTC. The chain recombines TRBV6-2 or TRBV6-3 with TRBJ2-6; the D gene is possibly TRBD1 (5 bases). The germline V and J ends were trimmed by 1 base and 2 bases, with 15 bases remaining between them. This CDR3 has 18 amino acids. Germline V gene data show CDR1 as MNHEY and CDR2 as SVGEGT.

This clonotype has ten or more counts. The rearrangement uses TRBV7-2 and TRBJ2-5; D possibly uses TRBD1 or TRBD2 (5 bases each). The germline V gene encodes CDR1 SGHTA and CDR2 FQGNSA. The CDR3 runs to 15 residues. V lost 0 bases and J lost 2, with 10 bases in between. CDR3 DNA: TGTGCCAGCAGCTTAGCCCGGGGCGGACAAGAGACCCAGTACTTC. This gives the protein CASSLARGGQETQYF.

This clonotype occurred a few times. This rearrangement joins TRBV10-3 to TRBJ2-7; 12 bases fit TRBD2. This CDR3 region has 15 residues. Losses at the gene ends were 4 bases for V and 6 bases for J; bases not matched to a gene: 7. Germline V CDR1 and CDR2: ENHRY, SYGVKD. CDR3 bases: TGTGCCATCAGTGGGTCTAGCGGGGGGGTTGGCGAGCAGTACGTC. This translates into CAISGSSGGVGEQYV.

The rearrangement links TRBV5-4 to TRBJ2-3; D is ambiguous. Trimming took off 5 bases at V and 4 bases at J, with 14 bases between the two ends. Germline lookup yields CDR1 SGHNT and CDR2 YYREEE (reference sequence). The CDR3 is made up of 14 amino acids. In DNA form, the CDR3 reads TGTGCCAGCAGTTGGGCAGTCTTGGCAGATACGCAGTATTTT. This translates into CASSWAVLADTQYF.

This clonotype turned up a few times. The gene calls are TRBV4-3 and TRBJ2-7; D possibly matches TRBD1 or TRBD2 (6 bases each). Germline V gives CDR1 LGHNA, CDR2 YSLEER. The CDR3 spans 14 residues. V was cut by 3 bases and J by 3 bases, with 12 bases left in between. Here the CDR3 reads CASSHWGAGYEQYF. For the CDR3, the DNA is TGCGCCAGCAGCCATTGGGGGGCCGGCTACGAGCAGTACTTC.

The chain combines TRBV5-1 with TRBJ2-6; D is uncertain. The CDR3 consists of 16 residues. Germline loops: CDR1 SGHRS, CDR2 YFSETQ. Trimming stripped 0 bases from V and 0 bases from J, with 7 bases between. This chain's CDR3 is CASSLVRTSGANVLTF. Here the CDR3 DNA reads TGCGCCAGCAGCTTGGTGCGTACCTCTGGGGCCAACGTCCTGACTTTC. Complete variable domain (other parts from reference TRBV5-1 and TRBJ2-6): KAGVTQTPRYLIKTRGQQVTLSCSPISGHRSVSWYQQTPGQGLQFLFEYFSETQRNKGNFPGRFSGRQFSNSRSEMNVSTLELGDSALYLCASSLVRTSGANVLTFGAGSRLTVL.

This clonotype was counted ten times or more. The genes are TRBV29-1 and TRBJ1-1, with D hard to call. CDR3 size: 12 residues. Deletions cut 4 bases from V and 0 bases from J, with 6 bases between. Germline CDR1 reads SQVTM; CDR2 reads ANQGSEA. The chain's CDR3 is CSVGSMNTEAFF. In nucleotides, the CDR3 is TGCAGCGTTGGGAGCATGAACACTGAAGCTTTCTTT. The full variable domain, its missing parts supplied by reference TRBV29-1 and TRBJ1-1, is SAVISQKPSRDICQRGTSLTIQCQVDSQVTMMFWYRQQPGQSLTLIATANQGSEATYESGFVIDKFPISRPNLTFSTLTVSNMSPEDSSIYLCSVGSMNTEAFFGQGTRLTVV.

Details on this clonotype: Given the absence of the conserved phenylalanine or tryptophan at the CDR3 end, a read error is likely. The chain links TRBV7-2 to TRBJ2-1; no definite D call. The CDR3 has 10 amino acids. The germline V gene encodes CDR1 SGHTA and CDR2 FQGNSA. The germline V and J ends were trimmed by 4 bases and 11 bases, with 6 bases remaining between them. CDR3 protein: CASSSRQQFL. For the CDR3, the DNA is TGTGCCAGCAGCTCGCGCCAGCAGTTCTTA.

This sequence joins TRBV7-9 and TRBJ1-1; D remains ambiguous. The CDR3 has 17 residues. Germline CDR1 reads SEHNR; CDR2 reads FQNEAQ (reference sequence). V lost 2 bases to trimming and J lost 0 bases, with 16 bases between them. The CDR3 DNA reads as TGTGCCAGCAGCTTATCCCCTTCGGGCCAGATGAACACTGAAGCTTTCTTT. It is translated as CASSLSPSGQMNTEAFF.

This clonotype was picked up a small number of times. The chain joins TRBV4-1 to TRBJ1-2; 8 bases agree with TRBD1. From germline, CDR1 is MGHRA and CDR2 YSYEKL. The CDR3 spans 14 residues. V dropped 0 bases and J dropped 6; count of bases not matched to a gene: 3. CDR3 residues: CASSQDPGGNGYTF. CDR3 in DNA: TGCGCCAGCAGCCAAGATCCAGGGGGCAATGGCTACACCTTC.

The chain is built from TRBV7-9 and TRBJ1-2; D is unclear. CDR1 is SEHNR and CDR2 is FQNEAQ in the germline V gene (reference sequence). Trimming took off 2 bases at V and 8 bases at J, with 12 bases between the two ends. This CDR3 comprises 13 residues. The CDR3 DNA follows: TGTGCCAGCAGCTTACTACGGGAACGGGGCTACACCTTC. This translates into CASSLLRERGYTF. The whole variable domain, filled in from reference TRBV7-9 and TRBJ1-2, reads DTGVSQNPRHKITKRGQNVTFRCDPISEHNRLYWYRQTLGQGPEFLTYFQNEAQLEKSRLLSDRFSAERPKGSFSTLEIQRTEQGDSAMYLCASSLLRERGYTFGSGTRLTVV.

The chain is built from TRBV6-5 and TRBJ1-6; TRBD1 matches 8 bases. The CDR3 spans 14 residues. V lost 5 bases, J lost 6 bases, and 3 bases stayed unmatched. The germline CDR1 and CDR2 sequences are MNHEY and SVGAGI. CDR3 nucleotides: TGTGCCAGCAGTCGGGACAGGACTAATTCACCCCTCCACTTT. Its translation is CASSRDRTNSPLHF.

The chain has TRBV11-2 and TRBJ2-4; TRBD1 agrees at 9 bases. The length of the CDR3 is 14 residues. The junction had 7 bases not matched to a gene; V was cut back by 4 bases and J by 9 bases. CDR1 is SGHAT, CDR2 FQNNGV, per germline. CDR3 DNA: TGTGCCAGCAGCTCCGGGACAGGGAAAGTCATTCAGTACTTC. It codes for CASSSGTGKVIQYF. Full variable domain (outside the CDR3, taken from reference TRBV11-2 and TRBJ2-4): EAGVAQSPRYKIIEKRQSVAFWCNPISGHATLYWYQQILGQGPKLLIQFQNNGVVDDSQLPKDRFSAERLKGVDSTLKIQPAKLEDSAVYLCASSSGTGKVIQYFGAGTRLSVL.

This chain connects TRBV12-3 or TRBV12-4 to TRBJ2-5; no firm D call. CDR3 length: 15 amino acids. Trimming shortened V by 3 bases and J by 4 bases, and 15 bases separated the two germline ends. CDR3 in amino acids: CASSLQVRRSETQYF. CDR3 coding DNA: TGTGCCAGCAGTTTGCAGGTCCGTAGGTCAGAGACCCAGTACTTC.

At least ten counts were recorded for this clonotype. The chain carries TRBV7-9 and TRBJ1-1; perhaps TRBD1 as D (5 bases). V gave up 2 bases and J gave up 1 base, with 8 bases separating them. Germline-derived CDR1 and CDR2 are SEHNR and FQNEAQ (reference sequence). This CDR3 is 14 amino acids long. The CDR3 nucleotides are TGTGCCAGCAGCTTACTTGGGGGGAACACTGAAGCTTTCTTT. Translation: CASSLLGGNTEAFF.

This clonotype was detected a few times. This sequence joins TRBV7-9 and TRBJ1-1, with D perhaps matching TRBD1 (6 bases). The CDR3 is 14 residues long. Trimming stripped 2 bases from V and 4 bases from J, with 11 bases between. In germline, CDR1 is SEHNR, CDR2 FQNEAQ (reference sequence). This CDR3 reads CASSLFSGATEAFF. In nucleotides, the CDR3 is TGTGCCAGCAGCTTATTCTCAGGGGCCACTGAAGCTTTCTTT.

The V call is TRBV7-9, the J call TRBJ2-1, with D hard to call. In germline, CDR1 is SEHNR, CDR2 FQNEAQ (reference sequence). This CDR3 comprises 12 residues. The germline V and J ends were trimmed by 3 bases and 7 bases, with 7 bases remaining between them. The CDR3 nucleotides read TGTGCCAGCAGCTTCCTTCCTAATGAGCAGTTCTTC. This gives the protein CASSFLPNEQFF.

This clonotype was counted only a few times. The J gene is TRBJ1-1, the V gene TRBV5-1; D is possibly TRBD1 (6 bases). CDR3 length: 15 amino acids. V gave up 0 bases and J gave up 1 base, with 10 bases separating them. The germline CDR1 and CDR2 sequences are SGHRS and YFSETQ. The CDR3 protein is CASSLAGHSNTEAFF. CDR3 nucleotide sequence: TGCGCCAGCAGCTTGGCGGGACATTCGAACACTGAAGCTTTCTTT.

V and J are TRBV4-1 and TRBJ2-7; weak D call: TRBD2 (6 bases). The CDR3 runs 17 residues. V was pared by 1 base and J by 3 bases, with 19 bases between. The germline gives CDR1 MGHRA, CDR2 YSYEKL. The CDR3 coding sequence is TGCGCCAGCAGCCAAGGTCGGTTTGGGGGGAGCGGCTACGAGCAGTACTTC. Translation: CASSQGRFGGSGYEQYF.